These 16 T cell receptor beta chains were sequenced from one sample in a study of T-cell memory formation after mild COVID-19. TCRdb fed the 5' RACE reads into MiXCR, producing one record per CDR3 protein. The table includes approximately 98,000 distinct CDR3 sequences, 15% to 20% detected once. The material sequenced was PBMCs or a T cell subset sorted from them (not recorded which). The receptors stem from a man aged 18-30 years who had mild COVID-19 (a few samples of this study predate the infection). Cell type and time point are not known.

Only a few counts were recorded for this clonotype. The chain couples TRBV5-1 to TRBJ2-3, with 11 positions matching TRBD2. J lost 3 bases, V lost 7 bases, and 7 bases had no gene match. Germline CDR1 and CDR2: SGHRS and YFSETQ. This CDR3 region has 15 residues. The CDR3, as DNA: TGCGCCAGCGGAACCGTAGCGGGGGGGACAGATACGCAGTATTTT. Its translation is CASGTVAGGTDTQYF.

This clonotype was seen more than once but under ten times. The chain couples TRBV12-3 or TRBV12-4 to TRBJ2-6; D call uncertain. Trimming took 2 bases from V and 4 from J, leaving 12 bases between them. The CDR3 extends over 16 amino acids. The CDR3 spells CASSLSGTGGANVLTF. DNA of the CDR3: TGTGCCAGCAGTTTATCGGGTACGGGCGGGGCCAACGTCCTGACTTTC.

DNA of the CDR3: TGCAGCGTTGAAGATCTCACGGGGCTAGGAGATACGCAGTATTTT. Its protein is CSVEDLTGLGDTQYF. This sequence joins TRBV29-1 and TRBJ2-3; D is possibly TRBD1 or TRBD2 (5 bases each). Germline CDR1 is SQVTM and CDR2 is ANQGSEA. The germline V and J ends were trimmed by 0 bases and 5 bases, with 15 bases remaining between them. The CDR3 is 15 residues long.

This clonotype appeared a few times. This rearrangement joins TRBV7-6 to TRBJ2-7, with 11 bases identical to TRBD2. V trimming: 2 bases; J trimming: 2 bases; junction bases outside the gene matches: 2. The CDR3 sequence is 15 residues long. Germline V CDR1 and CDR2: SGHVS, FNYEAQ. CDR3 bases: TGTGCCAGCAGCTTAATAGCGGGGGGGACCTACGAGCAGTACTTC. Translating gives CASSLIAGGTYEQYF.

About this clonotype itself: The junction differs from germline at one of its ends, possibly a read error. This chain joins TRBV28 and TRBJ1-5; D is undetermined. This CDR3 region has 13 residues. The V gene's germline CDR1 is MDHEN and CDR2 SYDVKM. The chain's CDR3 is CGSSPGSGQPQHF. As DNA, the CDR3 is TGTGGCAGCAGCCCCGGCTCTGGACAGCCCCAGCATTTT.

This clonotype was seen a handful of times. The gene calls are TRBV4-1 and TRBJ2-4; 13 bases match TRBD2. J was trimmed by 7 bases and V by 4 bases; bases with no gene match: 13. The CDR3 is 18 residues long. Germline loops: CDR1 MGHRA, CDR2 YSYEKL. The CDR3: CASSRSYGTSGAGNIQYF. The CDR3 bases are TGCGCCAGCAGCCGGAGTTATGGGACTAGCGGGGCCGGGAACATTCAGTACTTC.

CDR3: CSASQNTEAFF. The CDR3 coding sequence is TGCAGTGCTAGTCAGAACACTGAAGCTTTCTTT. The chain joins TRBV20-1 to TRBJ1-1, with D unclear. The V end was cut by 3 bases, the J end by 1 base, with 3 bases between. CDR3 length equals 11 residues. Germline V gene data show CDR1 as DFQATT and CDR2 as SNEGSKA (reference sequence).

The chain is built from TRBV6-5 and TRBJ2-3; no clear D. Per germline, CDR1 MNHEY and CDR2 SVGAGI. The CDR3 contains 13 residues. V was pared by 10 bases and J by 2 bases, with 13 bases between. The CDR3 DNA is TGTGCCACCCAGACCCCCCTCACAGATACGCAGTATTTT. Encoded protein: CATQTPLTDTQYF.

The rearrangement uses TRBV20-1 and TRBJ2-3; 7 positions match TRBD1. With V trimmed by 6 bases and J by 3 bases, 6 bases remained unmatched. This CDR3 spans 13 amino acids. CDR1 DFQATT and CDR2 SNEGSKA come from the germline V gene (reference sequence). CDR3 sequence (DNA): TGCAGTGCCCTACGACAGGGTACAGATACGCAGTATTTT. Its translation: CSALRQGTDTQYF.

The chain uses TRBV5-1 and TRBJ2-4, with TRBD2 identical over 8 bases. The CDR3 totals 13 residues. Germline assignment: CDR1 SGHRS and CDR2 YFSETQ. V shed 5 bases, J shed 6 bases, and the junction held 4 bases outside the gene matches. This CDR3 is CASSRSGGNIQYF. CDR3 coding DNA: TGCGCCAGCAGTAGGAGCGGGGGAAACATTCAGTACTTC.

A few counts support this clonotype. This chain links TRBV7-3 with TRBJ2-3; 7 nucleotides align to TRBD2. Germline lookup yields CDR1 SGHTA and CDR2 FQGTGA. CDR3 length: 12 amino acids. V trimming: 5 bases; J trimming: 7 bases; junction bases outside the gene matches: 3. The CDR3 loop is CASSVGGYTQYF. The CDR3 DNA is TGTGCCAGCAGCGTCGGGGGGTATACGCAGTATTTT.

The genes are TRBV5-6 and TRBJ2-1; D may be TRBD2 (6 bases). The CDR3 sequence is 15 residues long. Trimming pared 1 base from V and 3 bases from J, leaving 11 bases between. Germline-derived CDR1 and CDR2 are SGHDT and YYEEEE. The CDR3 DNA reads TGTGCCAGCAGCTTGATGCGGGGAAGCTACAATGAGCAGTTCTTC. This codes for CASSLMRGSYNEQFF.

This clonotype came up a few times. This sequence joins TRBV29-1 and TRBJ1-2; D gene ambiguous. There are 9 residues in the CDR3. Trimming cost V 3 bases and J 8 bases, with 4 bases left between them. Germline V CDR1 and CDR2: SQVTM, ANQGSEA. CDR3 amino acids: CSVDRGYTF. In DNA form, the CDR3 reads TGCAGCGTTGATAGGGGCTACACCTTC.

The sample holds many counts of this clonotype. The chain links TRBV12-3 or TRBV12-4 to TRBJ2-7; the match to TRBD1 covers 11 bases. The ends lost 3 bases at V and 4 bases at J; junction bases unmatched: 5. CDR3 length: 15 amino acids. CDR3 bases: TGTGCCAGCAGTTTCCCCGGACAGGGGGCTTACGAGCAGTACTTC. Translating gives CASSFPGQGAYEQYF.

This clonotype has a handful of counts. CDR3 sequence: CATSGKGDITDTQYF. The CDR3 DNA sequence: TGTGCCACCAGTGGTAAGGGGGACATAACAGATACGCAGTATTTT. V and J are TRBV24-1 and TRBJ2-3; a weak D match, TRBD1 (6 bases). V was cut by 5 bases and J by 3 bases, with 14 bases left in between. Germline V gene lookup returns CDR1 KGHDR and CDR2 SFDVKD. CDR3 length: 15 amino acids.

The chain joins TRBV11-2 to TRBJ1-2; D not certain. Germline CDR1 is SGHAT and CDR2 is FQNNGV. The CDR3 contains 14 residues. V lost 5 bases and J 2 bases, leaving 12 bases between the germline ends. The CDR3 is CASSDMTANYGYTF. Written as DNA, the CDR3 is TGTGCCAGCAGCGATATGACCGCGAACTATGGCTACACCTTC.